This T cell receptor beta chain was captured by sequencing in a study of T cell clonotyping in hematopoietic cell transplantation. Study details: Recipients' pretransplant samples followed cytoreduction.

Clones were sequenced by immunoSEQ multiplex PCR, and TCRdb holds only the in-frame ones, with some missing. The sample lists approximately 42,000 clones; 75% to 90% were seen once. Unmatched junction bases numbered 3, after V lost 4 bases and J lost 1 base. The germline gives CDR1 SGHVS, CDR2 FNYEAQ. The CDR3 is 15 residues long. This sample's time point: recipient sample about 28 days before transplant, after cytoreduction. This chain uses TRBV7-6 with TRBJ1-1, with TRBD1 matching 10 bases. Sample: peripheral blood mononuclear cells, taken before stem cell transplant. The clonotype comes from a man in his sixties with acute myeloid leukemia. Some clones in this sample may be carry-over from other donors' samples. The CDR3 reads CASSSRTGGNTEAFF. DNA of the CDR3: TGTGCCAGCAGCTCTAGGACAGGGGGGAACACTGAAGCTTTCTTT.